Listed below are T cell receptor beta chains from one sample, sequenced in a study of blood T cell repertoires in COVID-19. Method: immunoSEQ multiplex PCR; TCRdb's copy keeps in-frame clones and lacks some. Among 450,000 or so clones, around 89% were seen once, and the ten largest hold about 1.6%. Sequenced input: peripheral blood. These receptors were collected from a woman aged 40 to 49 with COVID-19, enrolled during active disease. CDR3s include the opening cysteine and the closing phenylalanine or tryptophan. A D gene is named only where the DNA matches it firmly. Clone size is shown for a subset of rows, as once, few, many or a class of expanded clone.

v_call	clone_size	j_call	d_call	cdr3_aa	cdr3_nt
TRBV7-3	.	TRBJ2-7	.	CASSPSGASYEQYF	TGTGCCAGCAGCCCGAGTGGGGCCTCCTACGAGCAGTACTTC
TRBV15	.	TRBJ1-3	.	CATSRDRGSGNTIYF	TGTGCCACCAGCAGAGACAGGGGCTCTGGAAACACCATATATTTT
TRBV20-1	.	TRBJ1-6	.	CSAQRGSPLHF	TGCAGTGCTCAGAGGGGGTCACCCCTCCACTTT
TRBV29-1	.	TRBJ1-2	.	CSARAGYYGYTF	TGCAGCGCCCGGGCGGGGTACTATGGCTACACCTTC
TRBV27	.	TRBJ2-2	TRBD1	CASRDRTSGELFF	TGTGCCAGCAGGGACAGGACCTCCGGGGAGCTGTTTTTT
TRBV7-8	.	TRBJ1-2	.	CASSLVGTSPNRYGYTF	TGTGCCAGCAGCTTAGTTGGGACATCGCCGAACCGTTATGGCTACACCTTC
TRBV3-1/TRBV3-2	.	TRBJ1-2	.	CASSQAGANYGYTF	TGTGCCAGCAGCCAAGCTGGAGCTAACTATGGCTACACCTTC
TRBV19	.	TRBJ1-3	.	CASRSWGLSGNTIYF	TGTGCCAGTAGGTCGTGGGGCCTGTCTGGAAACACCATATATTTT
TRBV7-9	few	TRBJ1-1	.	CASTLPMTPTEAFF	TGTGCCAGCACCCTACCGATGACACCCACTGAAGCTTTCTTT
TRBV19	.	TRBJ1-2	.	CASSINPRLPNYGYTF	TGTGCCAGTAGTATAAACCCCAGGTTACCTAACTATGGCTACACCTTC
TRBV5-1	.	TRBJ1-4	.	CASSFGDSNEKLFF	TGCGCCAGCAGCTTCGGGGACTCTAATGAAAAACTGTTTTTT
TRBV28	.	TRBJ2-2	.	CASTGSRKATGELFF	TGTGCCAGCACGGGGTCCAGAAAAGCCACCGGGGAGCTGTTTTTT
TRBV19	.	TRBJ2-1	TRBD2	CASSIGLGLAGGDEQFF	TGTGCCAGTAGTATAGGCCTGGGACTAGCGGGAGGCGATGAGCAGTTCTTC
TRBV13	.	TRBJ1-5	.	CASSLSGQHNQPQHF	TGTGCCAGCAGCTTATCCGGACAGCACAATCAGCCCCAGCATTTT
TRBV27	once	TRBJ2-7	TRBD1	CASSPTGDYEQYF	TGTGCCAGCAGTCCAACAGGGGACTACGAGCAGTACTTC
TRBV28	.	TRBJ2-7	TRBD2	CASRTHLSGSGSYEQYF	TGTGCCAGCAGGACCCACCTTAGCGGGAGTGGCTCCTACGAGCAGTACTTC